This T cell receptor beta chain was sequenced during a study of cytomegalovirus exposure and HLA in healthy donors. Background on the study: Within an early data release were about 80 million unique TCRs drawn from HLA-typed donors. Study outcomes and limitations: Most TCR sequences were rare, but some public TCRs occurred in many donors. Clonal expansion, a later analysis showed, was greater in HLA-associated TCR beta chains than in equally common others. Reportedly, diagnosis of cytomegalovirus status by the classifier showed high specificity and sensitivity.

A remark on this clone: Antigen: not known.

The PCR had 60 Vbeta and 13 Jbeta primers. Assay: immunoSEQ multiplex PCR; the TCRdb copy retains only in-frame clones and omits some. Seen here are approximately 140,000 clones, more than 65% observed once, and the top ten hold roughly 6%. This CDR3 is 13 amino acids long. Trimming removed 3 bases from V and 5 bases from J, with 8 bases in between. CDR1 MNHNY and CDR2 SVGAGI come from the germline V gene (reference sequence). Sequences were obtained from PBMCs. This clonotype was sampled from a man aged 50-60 years in good health and CMV-seropositive. The chain uses TRBV6-6 and TRBJ1-5; tentatively, D is TRBD1 (6 bases). The CDR3 is CASSYPGDQPQHF. The CDR3 DNA sequence: TGTGCCAGCAGTTATCCAGGGGATCAGCCCCAGCATTTT.